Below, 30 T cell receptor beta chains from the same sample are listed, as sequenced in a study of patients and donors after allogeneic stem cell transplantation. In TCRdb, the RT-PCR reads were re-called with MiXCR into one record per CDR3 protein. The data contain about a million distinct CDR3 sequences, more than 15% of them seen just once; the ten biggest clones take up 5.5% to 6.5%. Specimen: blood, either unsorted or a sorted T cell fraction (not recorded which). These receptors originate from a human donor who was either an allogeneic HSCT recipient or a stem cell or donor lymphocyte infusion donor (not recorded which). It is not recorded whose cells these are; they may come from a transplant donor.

The CDR3 sequence: CASSPLEAGPYNEQFF. The CDR3 DNA reads as TGTGCCAGCAGCCCCCTTGAGGCGGGGCCCTACAATGAGCAGTTCTTC. The rearrangement joins TRBV3-1 to TRBJ2-1, with TRBD2 as a possible D gene (6 bases). V was clipped by 4 bases and J by 2 bases, with 15 bases between them. CDR1 is LGHDT, CDR2 YNNKEL, per germline (reference sequence). This CDR3 region has 16 residues.

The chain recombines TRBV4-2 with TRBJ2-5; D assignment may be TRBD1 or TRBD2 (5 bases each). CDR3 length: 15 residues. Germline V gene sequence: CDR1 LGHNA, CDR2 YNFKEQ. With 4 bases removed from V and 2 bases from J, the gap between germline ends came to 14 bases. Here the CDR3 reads CASSRNRDEQETQYF. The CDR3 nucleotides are TGTGCCAGCAGCCGCAACCGGGACGAGCAAGAGACCCAGTACTTC.

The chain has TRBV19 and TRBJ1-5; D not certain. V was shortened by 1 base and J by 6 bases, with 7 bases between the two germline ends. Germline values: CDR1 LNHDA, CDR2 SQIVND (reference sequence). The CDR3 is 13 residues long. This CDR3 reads CASSIGSGQPQHF. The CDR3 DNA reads TGTGCCAGTAGTATAGGTTCGGGTCAGCCCCAGCATTTT.

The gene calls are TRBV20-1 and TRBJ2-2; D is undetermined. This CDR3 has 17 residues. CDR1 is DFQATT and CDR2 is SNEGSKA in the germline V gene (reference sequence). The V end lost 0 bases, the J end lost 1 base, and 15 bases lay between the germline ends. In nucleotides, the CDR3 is TGCAGTGCTAGAGATGGTGAGCGAGGAAAGAACACCGGGGAGCTGTTTTTT. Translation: CSARDGERGKNTGELFF.

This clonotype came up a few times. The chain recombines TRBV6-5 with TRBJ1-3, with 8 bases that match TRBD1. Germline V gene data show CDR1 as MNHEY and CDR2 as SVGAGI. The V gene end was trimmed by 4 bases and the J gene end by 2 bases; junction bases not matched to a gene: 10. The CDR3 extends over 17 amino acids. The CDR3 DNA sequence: TGTGCCAGCAGTTCCCTTGGACAGGGATTGGCTGGAAACACCATATATTTT. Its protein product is CASSSLGQGLAGNTIYF.

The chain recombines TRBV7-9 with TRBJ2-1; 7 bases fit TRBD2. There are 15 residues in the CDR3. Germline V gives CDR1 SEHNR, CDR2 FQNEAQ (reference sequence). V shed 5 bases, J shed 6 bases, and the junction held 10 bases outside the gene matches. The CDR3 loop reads CASSPGRPGINEQFF. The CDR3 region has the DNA TGTGCCAGCAGCCCCGGGAGGCCCGGGATCAATGAGCAGTTCTTC.

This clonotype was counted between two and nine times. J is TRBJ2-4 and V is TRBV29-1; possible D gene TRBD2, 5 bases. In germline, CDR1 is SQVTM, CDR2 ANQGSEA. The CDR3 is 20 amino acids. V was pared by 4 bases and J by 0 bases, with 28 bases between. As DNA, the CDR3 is TGCAGCGTTGGTGTTGAACTGGGTCGGAGGTTTGAACTAGCCAAAAACATTCAGTACTTC. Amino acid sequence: CSVGVELGRRFELAKNIQYF.

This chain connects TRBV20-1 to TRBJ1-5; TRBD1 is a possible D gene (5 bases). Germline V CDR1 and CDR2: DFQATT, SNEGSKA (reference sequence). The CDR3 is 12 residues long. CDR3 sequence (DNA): TGCAGCTCACTGTCAGGGAATCAGCCCCAGCATTTT. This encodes CSSLSGNQPQHF.

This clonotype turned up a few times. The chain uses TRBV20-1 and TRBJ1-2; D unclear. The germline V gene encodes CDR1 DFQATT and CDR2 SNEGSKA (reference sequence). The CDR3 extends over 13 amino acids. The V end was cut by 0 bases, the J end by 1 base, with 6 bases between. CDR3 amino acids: CSARDTSNYGYTF. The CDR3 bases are TGCAGTGCTAGAGATACGAGTAACTATGGCTACACCTTC.

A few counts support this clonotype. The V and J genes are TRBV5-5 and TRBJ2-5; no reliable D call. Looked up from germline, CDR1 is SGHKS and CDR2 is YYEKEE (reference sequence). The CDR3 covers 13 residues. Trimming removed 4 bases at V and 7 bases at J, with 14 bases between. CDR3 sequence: CASSPGVIGTQYF. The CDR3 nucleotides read TGTGCCAGCAGCCCCGGTGTCATCGGGACCCAGTACTTC.

As DNA, the CDR3 is TGTGCCAGCAGTTTAAGTGTGCCCGGGCTCACTGAAGCTTTCTTT. Translating it yields CASSLSVPGLTEAFF. The gene calls are TRBV27 and TRBJ1-1, with D hard to call. The CDR3 has 15 residues. The germline V gene has CDR1 MNHEY and CDR2 SMNVEV (reference sequence). With 2 bases removed from V and 4 bases from J, the gap between germline ends came to 14 bases.

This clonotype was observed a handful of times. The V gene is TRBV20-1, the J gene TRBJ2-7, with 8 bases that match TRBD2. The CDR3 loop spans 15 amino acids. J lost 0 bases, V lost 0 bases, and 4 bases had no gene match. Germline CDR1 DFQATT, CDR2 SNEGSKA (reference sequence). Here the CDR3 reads CSAREGAGVSYEQYF. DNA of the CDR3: TGCAGTGCTAGAGAAGGAGCGGGAGTCTCCTACGAGCAGTACTTC.

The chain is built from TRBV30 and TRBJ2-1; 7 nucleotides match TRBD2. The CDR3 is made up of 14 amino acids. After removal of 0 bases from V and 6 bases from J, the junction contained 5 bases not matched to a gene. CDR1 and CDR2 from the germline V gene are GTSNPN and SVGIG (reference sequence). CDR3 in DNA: TGTGCCTGGAGTGTAGGCCCGGGAGGCAATGAGCAGTTCTTC. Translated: CAWSVGPGGNEQFF. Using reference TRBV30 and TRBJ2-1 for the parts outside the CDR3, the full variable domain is SQTIHQWPATLVQPVGSPLSLECTVEGTSNPNLYWYRQAAGRGLQLLFYSVGIGQISSEVPQNLSASRPQDRQFILSSKKLLLSDSGFYLCAWSVGPGGNEQFFGPGTRLTVL.

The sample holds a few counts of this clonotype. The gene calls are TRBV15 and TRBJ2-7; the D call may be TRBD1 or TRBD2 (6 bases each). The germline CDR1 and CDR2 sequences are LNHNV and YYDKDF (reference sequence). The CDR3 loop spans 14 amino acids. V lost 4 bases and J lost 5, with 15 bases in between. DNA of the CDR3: TGTGCCACCAGCAAAGGGGGGTCTATAGACGAGCAGTACTTC. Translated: CATSKGGSIDEQYF. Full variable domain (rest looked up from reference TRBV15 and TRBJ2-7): DAMVIQNPRYQVTQFGKPVTLSCSQTLNHNVMYWYQQKSSQAPKLLFHYYDKDFNNEADTPDNFQSRRPNTSFCFLDIRSPGLGDTAMYLCATSKGGSIDEQYFGPGTRLTVT.

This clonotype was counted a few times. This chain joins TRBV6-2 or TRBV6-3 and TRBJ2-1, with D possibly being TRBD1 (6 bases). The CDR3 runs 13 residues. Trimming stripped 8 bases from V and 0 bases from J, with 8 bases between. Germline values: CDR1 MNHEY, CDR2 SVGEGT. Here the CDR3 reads CASQGISYNEQFF. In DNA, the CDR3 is TGTGCCAGCCAGGGGATCTCCTACAATGAGCAGTTCTTC.

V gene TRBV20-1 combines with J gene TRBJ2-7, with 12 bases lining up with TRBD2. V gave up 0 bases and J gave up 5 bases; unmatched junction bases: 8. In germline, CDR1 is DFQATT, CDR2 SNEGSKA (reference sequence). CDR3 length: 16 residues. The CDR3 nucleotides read TGCAGTGCTAGAGATCTCGCTAGCGGGGGGGCAAACGAGCAGTACTTC. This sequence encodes CSARDLASGGANEQYF.

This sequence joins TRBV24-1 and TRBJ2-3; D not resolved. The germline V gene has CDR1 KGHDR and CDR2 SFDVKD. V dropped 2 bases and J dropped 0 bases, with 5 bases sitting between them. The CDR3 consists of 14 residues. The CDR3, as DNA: TGTGCCACCAGTGATTACAGCAGCACAGATACGCAGTATTTT. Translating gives CATSDYSSTDTQYF.

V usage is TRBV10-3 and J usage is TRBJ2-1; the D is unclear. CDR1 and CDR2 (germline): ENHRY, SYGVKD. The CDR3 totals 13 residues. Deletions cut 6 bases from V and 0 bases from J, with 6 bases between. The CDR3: CAIRNISYNEQFF. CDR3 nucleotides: TGTGCCATCAGAAACATCTCCTACAATGAGCAGTTCTTC.

CDR3 nucleotides: TGTGCCAGCAGCTGGACTGAGTACAATGAGCAGTTCTTC. This translates into CASSWTEYNEQFF. The chain recombines TRBV11-1 with TRBJ2-1, with D perhaps TRBD2 (5 bases). The V gene's germline CDR1 is SGHAT and CDR2 FQDESV (reference sequence). This CDR3 contains 13 residues. V shed 4 bases and J shed 4 bases, with 8 bases lying between them. The full variable domain, in which reference TRBV11-1 and TRBJ2-1 provide the parts outside the CDR3, is EAEVAQSPRYKITEKSQAVAFWCDPISGHATLYWYRQILGQGPELLVQFQDESVVDDSQLPKDRFSAERLKGVDSTLKIQPAELGDSAMYLCASSWTEYNEQFFGPGTRLTVL.

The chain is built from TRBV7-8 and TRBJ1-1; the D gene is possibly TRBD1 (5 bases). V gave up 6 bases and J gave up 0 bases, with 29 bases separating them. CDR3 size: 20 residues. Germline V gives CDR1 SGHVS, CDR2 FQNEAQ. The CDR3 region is CASSFPGPYNINTMNTEAFF. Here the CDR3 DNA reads TGTGCCAGCAGTTTTCCGGGACCTTATAATATTAACACCATGAACACTGAAGCTTTCTTT.

The CDR3 protein is CASSYYSGQRNTEAFF. The DNA for the CDR3 is TGTGCCAGCAGTTACTACTCGGGACAGAGGAACACTGAAGCTTTCTTT. The chain couples TRBV6-5 to TRBJ1-1, with 7 bases fitting TRBD1. The CDR3 has 16 residues. With V trimmed by 1 base and J by 1 base, 6 bases remained unmatched. Germline V gene data show CDR1 as MNHEY and CDR2 as SVGAGI.

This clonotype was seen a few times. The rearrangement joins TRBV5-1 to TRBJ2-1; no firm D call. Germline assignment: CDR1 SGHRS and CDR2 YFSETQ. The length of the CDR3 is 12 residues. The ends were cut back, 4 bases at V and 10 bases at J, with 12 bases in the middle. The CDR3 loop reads CASSPRADEQFF. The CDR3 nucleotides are TGCGCCAGCAGCCCCCGAGCCGACGAGCAGTTCTTC.

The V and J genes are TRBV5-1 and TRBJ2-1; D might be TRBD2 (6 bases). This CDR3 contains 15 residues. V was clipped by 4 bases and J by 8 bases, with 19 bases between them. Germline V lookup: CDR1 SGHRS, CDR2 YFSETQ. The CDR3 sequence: CASSRPGGGPHEQFF. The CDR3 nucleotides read TGCGCCAGCAGCCGCCCCGGCGGAGGGCCCCATGAGCAGTTCTTC.

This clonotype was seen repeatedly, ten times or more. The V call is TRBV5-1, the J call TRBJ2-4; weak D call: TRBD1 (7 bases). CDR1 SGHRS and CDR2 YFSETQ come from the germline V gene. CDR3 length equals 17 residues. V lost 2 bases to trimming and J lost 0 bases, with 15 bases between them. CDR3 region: CASSLTRQGLAKNIQYF. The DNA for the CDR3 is TGCGCCAGCAGCTTAACCCGACAGGGACTAGCCAAAAACATTCAGTACTTC.

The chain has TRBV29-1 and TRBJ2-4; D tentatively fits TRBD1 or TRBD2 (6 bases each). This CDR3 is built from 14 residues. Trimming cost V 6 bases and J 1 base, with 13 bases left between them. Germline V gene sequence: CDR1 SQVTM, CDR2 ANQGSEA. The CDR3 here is CSVGGGTAKNIQYF. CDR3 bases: TGCAGCGTGGGGGGCGGGACCGCCAAAAACATTCAGTACTTC.

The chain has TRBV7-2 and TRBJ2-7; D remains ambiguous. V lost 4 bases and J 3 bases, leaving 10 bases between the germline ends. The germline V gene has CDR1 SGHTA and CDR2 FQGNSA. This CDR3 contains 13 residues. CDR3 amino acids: CASSSYSHYEQYF. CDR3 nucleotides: TGTGCCAGCAGCTCGTACAGCCACTACGAGCAGTACTTC.

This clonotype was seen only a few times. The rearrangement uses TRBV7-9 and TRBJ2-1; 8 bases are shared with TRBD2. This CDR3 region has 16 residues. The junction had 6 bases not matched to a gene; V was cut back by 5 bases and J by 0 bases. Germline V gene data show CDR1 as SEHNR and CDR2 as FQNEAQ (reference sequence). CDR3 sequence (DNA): TGTGCCAGCAGCCCGAAGCGGGGGAGCTCCTACAATGAGCAGTTCTTC. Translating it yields CASSPKRGSSYNEQFF.

CDR3 sequence: CSTTSGRAYGYTF. CDR3 bases: TGCAGCACAACTTCGGGACGGGCCTATGGCTACACCTTC. V is TRBV29-1 and J is TRBJ1-2; TRBD1 is a possible D gene (5 bases). The ends were cut back, 8 bases at V and 4 bases at J, with 17 bases in the middle. CDR1 is SQVTM and CDR2 is ANQGSEA in the germline V gene. The CDR3 is 13 amino acids.

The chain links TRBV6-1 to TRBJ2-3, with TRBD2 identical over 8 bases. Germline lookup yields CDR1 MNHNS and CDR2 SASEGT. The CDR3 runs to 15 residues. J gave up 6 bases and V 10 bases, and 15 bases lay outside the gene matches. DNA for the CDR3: TGTGCCACAGGGTTTCGGGGGGGCGCTACCGATACGCAGTATTTT. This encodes CATGFRGGATDTQYF.

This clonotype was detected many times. CDR3 sequence (DNA): TGTGCCAGCAGCTTATCGGGTAGGGTTGGCGAGCAGTACTTC. It codes for CASSLSGRVGEQYF. V usage is TRBV7-2 and J usage is TRBJ2-7; no firm D call. CDR3 length: 14 residues. The germline CDR1 and CDR2 sequences are SGHTA and FQGNSA. Deletions cut 2 bases from V and 6 bases from J, with 14 bases between.